This TCR beta chain was captured in a study of blood T cell repertoires in COVID-19 (dated by TCRdb to between 2020 and 2021). The study in broad terms: The collaborator samples originated in the United States, Italy and Spain and spanned the acute and convalescent phases of COVID-19. The material from the prospective study consisted of cDNA or gDNA derived from T cells, B-cell-depleted T cells, or PBMCs. Deeply sampled blood TCRbeta repertoires from subjects exposed to, actively infected with, or recovered from COVID-19 were included in the dataset. The repertoires were made available in a free public database intended to serve as a resource for research on the immune response to SARS-CoV-2. Samples were obtained from the ongoing ImmuneRACE study (first 160 participants) and from over 1,000 subjects provided by 6 global collaborators. Nearly every sample came with metadata listing a de-identified subject ID, COVID-19 status, age in years and sex. Where available, HLA class I and class II types were obtained from metadata supplied by the sample provider rather than from assay-based typing. General study outcomes and caveats: The quantity of clinical and demographic metadata differed by source and by participant and was supplied without curation.

The immunoSEQ Assay, a bias-controlled multiplex PCR, was used to amplify TCRbeta CDR3 regions from genomic DNA. For the original study's pipeline: The number of nucleated cells in each sample was estimated from the amplification of reference gene primers within the assay. To quantify the absolute abundance of each unique TCRbeta CDR3 rearrangement, sequence reads were collapsed and filtered. Productive Simpson clonality was computed per sample as the square root of Simpson's diversity index over productive rearrangements. TCRdb provides this immuneACCESS table in a form limited to in-frame rearrangements. Some clones are lacking; in checked studies, under half of them reflect an unresolved V gene, and why the rest are absent is not known. From that table come the V and J calls and clone size; the DNA was used to work out D and trimming. Present in this sample are under 200,000 clones, approximately 83% of which were seen just once. 10% to 15% of the sample belongs to the ten largest clones.

On this clone: Its specific antigen is unknown. Germline is not matched at one junction end, which may reflect a read error.

Enrolling through a virtual design, the prospective study's participants ranged in age from roughly 18 to 95 years and lived across roughly 23 United States geographic areas. In the prospective study, cohorts were assigned on the basis of participant-reported clinical history obtained from a screening survey and a study questionnaire. For ImmuneRACE Cohort 3, a participant was defined as recovered based on two consecutive negative NP/OP PCR tests, clearance by a healthcare professional, or resolution of symptoms. Mobile phlebotomists in the prospective study collected whole blood, serum and a nasopharyngeal or oropharyngeal swab from every participant. Prospective study participants could optionally give additional blood draws and questionnaires over an approximately two-month period. Prospective study blood samples were shipped either frozen or at room temperature before DNA extraction. Spanning cysteine to phenylalanine, the CDR3 consists of 15 amino acids. Just the 45-base CDR3 DNA is kept, in frame starting at base 1. CDR1 and CDR2 are read off the germline V gene as MNHEY and SVGAGI.

This chain joins TRBV6-5 to TRBJ1-1; 9 nucleotides in the junction match TRBD1. The clonotype comes from a woman aged 55-70 years who had recovered from COVID-19. The sample consisted of PBMCs or T cells enriched from blood (not recorded which). CDR3 region: CASRYSQGAETEAFF. The DNA sequence is as follows: TGTGCCAGCAGGTACTCACAGGGGGCAGAAACTGAAGCTTTCTTT.